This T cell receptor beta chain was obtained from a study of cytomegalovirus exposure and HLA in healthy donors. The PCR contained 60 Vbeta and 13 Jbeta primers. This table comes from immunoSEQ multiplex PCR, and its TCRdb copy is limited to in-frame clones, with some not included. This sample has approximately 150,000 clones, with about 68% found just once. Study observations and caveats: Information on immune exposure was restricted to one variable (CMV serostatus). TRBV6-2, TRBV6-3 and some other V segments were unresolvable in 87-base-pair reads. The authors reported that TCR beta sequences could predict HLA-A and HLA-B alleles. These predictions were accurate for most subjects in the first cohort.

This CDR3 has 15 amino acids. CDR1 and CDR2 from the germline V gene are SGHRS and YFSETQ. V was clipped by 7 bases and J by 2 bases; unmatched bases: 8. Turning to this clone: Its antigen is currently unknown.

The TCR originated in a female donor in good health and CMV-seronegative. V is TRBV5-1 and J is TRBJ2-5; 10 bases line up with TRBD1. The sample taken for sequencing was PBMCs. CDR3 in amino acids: CASSRQGAVQETQYF. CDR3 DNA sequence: TGCGCCAGCTCCCGACAGGGGGCCGTACAAGAGACCCAGTACTTC.